This T cell receptor beta chain was identified during a study of T cells in Graves' hyperthyroidism and ophthalmopathy. This clonotype occurred many times. Template material for amplifying TCR beta CDR3 regions consisted of RNA transcripts. HTBI primers were used for first-round RT-PCR of the TCR CDR3. Each CDR3 protein gets one entry after TCRdb re-called the multiplex PCR reads with MiXCR. The data hold approximately 690,000 distinct CDR3 sequences, with 13% to 15% observed a single time. Germline-derived CDR1 and CDR2 are SGHRS and YFSETQ. This CDR3 contains 15 residues. Trimming stripped 0 bases from V and 3 bases from J, with 10 bases between.

This sequence joins TRBV5-1 and TRBJ1-5; no clear D gene. This TCR derives from a woman aged 45-65 years with Graves' ophthalmopathy. The sample consisted of blood. This chain's CDR3 is CASSLAGKNNQPQHF. The CDR3 DNA follows: TGCGCCAGCAGCTTGGCCGGGAAAAACAATCAGCCCCAGCATTTT.